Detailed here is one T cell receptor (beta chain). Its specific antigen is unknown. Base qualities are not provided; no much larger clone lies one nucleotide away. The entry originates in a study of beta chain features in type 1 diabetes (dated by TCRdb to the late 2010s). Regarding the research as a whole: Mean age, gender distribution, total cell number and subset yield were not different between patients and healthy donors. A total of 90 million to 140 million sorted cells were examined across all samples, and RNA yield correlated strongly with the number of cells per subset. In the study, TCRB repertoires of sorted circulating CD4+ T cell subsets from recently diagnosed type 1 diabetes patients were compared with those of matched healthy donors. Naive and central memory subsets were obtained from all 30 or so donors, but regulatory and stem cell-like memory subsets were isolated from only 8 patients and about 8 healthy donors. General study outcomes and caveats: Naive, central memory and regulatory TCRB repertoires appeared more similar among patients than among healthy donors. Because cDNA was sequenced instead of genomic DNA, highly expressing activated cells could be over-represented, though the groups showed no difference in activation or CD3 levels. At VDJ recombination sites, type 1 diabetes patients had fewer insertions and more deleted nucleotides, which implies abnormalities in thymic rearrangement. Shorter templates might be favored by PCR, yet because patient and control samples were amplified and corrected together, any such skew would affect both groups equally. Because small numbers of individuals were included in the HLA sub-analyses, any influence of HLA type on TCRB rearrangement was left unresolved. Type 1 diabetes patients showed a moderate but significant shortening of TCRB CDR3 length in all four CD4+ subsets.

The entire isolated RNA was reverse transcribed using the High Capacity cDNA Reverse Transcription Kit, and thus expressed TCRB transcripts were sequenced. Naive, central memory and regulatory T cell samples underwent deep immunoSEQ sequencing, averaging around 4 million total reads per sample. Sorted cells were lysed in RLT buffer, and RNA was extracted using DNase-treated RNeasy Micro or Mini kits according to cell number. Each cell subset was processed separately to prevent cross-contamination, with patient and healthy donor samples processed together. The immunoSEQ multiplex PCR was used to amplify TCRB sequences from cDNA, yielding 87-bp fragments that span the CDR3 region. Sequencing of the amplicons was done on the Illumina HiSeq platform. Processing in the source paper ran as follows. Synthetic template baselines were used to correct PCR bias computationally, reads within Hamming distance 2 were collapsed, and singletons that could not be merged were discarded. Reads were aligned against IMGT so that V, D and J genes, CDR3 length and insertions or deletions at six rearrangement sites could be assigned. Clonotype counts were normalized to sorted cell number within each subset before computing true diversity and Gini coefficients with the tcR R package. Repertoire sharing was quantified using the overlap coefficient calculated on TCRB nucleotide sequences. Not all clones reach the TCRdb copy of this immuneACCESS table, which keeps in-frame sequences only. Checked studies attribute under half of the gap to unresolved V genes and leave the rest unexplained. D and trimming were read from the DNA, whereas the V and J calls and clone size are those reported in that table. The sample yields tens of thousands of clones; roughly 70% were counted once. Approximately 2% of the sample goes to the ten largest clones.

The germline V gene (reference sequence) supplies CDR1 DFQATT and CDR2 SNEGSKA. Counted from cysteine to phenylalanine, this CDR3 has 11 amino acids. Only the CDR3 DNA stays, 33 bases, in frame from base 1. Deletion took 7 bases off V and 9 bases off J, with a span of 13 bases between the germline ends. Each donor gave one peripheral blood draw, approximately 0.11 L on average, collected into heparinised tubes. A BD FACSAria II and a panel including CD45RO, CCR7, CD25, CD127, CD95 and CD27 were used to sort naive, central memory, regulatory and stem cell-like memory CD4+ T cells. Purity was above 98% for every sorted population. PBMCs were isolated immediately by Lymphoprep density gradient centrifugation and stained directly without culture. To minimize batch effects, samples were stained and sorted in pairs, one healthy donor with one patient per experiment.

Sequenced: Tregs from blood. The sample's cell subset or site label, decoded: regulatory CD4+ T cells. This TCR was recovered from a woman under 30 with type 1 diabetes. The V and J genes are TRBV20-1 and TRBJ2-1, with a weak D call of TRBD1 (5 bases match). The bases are TGCAGTGTTGGGGCCACGGGTGAGCAGTTCTTC. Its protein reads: CSVGATGEQFF.